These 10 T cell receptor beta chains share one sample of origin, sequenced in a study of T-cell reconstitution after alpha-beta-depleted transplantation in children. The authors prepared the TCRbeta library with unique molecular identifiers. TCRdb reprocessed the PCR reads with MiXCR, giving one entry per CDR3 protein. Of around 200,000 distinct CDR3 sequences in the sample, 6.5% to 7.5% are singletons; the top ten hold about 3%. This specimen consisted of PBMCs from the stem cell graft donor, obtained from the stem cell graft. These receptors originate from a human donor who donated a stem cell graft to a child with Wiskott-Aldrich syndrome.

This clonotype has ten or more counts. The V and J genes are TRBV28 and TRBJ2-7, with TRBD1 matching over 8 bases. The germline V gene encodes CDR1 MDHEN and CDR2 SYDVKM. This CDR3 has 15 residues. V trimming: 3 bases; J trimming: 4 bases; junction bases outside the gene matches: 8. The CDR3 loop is CASSFGQGVRYEQYF. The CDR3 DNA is TGTGCCAGCAGTTTTGGACAGGGAGTGAGGTACGAGCAGTACTTC.

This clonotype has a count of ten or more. CDR3 sequence: CASTRTDRNEKLFF. CDR3 DNA sequence: TGTGCCAGCACCCGGACGGATAGAAATGAAAAACTGTTTTTT. This chain connects TRBV12-3 or TRBV12-4 to TRBJ1-4; no firm D call. The CDR3 loop spans 14 amino acids. Trimming shortened V by 7 bases and J by 5 bases, and 14 bases separated the two germline ends.

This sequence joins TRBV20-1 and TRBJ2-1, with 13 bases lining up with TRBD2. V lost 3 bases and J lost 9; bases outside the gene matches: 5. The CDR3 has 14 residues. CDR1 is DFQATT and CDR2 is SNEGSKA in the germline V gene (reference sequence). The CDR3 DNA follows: TGCAGTGCTAGCCGGACTAGCGGGGGTAGTGAGCAGTTCTTC. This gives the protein CSASRTSGGSEQFF.

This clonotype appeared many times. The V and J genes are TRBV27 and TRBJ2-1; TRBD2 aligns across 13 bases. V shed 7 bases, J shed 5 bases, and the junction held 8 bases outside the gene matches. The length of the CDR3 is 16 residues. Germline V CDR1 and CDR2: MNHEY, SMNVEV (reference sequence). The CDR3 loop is CASTKLAGGGNNEQFF. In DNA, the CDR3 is TGTGCCAGCACCAAACTAGCGGGAGGGGGTAACAATGAGCAGTTCTTC.

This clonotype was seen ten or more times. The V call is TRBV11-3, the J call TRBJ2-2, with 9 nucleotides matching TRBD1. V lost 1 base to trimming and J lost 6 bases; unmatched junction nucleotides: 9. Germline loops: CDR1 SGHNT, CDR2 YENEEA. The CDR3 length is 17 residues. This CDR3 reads CASSLASGTGLPGELFF. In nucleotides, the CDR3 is TGTGCCAGCAGCTTAGCAAGTGGGACAGGGCTACCCGGGGAGCTGTTTTTT.

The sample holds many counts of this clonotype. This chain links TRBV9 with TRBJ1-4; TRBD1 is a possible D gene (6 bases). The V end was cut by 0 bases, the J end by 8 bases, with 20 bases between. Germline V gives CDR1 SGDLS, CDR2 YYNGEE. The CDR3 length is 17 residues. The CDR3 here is CASSVAESGQGGEKLFF. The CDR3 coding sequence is TGTGCCAGCAGCGTAGCCGAATCGGGACAAGGCGGCGAAAAACTGTTTTTT.

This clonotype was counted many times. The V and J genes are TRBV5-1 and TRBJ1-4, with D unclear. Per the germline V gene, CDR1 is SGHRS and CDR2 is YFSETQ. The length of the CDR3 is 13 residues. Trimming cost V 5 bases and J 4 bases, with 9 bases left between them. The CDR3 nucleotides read TGCGCCAGCAGTTTGCTTGGTAATGAAAAACTGTTTTTT. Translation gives CASSLLGNEKLFF.

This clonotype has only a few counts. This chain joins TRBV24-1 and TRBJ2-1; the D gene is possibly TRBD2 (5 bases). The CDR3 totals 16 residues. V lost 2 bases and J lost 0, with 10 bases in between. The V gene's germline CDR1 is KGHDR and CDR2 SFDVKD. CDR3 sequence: CATSDSAASSYNEQFF. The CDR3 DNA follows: TGTGCCACCAGTGATTCAGCGGCAAGCTCCTACAATGAGCAGTTCTTC.

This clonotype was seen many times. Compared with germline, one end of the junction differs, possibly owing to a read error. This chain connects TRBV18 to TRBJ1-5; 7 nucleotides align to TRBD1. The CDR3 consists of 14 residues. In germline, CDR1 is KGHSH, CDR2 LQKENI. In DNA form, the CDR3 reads TGTGCCAGCTCACCTACTTCCGAAGGAGGGGGCAGGAATTTT. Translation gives CASSPTSEGGGRNF.

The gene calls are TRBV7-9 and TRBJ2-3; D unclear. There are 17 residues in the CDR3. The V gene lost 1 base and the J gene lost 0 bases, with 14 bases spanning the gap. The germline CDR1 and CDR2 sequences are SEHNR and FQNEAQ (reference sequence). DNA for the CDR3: TGTGCCAGCAGCTTAGGGGAAGGAAGGACGAGCACAGATACGCAGTATTTT. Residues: CASSLGEGRTSTDTQYF.